Listed below are T cell receptor beta chains from one sample, sequenced in a study of control samples from healthy donors and cancer patients. TCRdb's table, derived via immunoSEQ multiplex PCR, lists solely in-frame clones and lacks some. The table includes some 77,000 clones, 70% to 90% detected once. Sequencing was carried out using blood. The source of these receptors is a woman aged 55 to 70 in good health. The conserved cysteine and the conserved F or W are not part of the CDR3 here. A row's size may be missing; if present it is once, few, many or a size class.

>13|TRBV2|TRBJ1-1|once
ASSGQGARNTEAF
>12|TRBV19|TRBJ2-7|.
ASRPGTGPYEQY
>11|TRBV11-2|TRBJ2-2|.
ASSFSGDGELF
>11|TRBV11-3|TRBJ2-1|.
ATRGGVYNEQF
>13|TRBV11-2|TRBJ2-1|once
ASSLERGYGNEQF
>11|TRBV5-1|TRBJ1-2|.
ASSLDGNYGYT
>13|TRBV28|TRBJ2-7|once
ASSLPGLEAYEQY
>12|TRBV7-3|TRBJ2-7|.
ASSASGGPYEQY
>11|TRBV9|TRBJ1-5|.
ASSVGWDQPQH
>17|TRBV4-1|TRBJ2-2|.
ASSRTTTSGWGNTGELF
>13|TRBV7-9|TRBJ1-4|.
ASSLSTAQSEKLF
>12|TRBV29-1|TRBJ1-2|few
SVEDGPGRYGYT
>14|TRBV12-5|TRBJ2-1|.
ASGLVSRTGYNEQF
>10|TRBV28|TRBJ1-5|.
ASSFPTQPQH
>11|TRBV7-9|TRBJ1-1|.
ASSLRPETEAF
>14|TRBV3-1/TRBV3-2|TRBJ2-3|.
ASSQRTGAGTDTQY
>11|TRBV7-9|TRBJ2-3|.
ASVLFGADTQY
>13|TRBV15|TRBJ2-1|.
ATSRDRGGYNEQF
>14|TRBV28|TRBJ2-7|.
ASSAITSGRNREQY
>11|TRBV7-9|TRBJ1-1|.
ASSQQGGTEAF
>14|TRBV19|TRBJ1-5|once
ASSRPGRGGYQPQH
>14|TRBV5-4|TRBJ2-7|.
ASSFFSGRGRDEQY
>12|TRBV18|TRBJ1-1|.
ASSPQGANTEAF
>15|TRBV5-1|TRBJ2-7|.
ASSWGLAGGPSYEQY
>12|TRBV5-6|TRBJ1-5|.
ASSETGVDQPQH